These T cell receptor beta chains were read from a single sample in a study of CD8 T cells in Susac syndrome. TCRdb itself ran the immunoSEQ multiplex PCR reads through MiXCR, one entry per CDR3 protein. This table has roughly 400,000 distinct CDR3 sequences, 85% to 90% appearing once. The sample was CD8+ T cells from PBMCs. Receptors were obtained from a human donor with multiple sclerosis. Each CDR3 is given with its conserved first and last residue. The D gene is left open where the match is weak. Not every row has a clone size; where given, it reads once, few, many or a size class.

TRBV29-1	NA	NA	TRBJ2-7	CSGTFGYEQYF	TGCAGCGGGACTTTTGGGTACGAGCAGTACTTC
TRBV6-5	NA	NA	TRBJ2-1	CASSYGRGGNEQFF	TGTGCCAGCAGTTACGGCAGGGGGGGCAATGAGCAGTTCTTC
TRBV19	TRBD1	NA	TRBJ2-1	CASLPTGLDEQFF	TGTGCCAGCCTCCCGACAGGGTTGGATGAGCAGTTCTTC
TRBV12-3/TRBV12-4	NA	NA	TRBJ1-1	CASSFVPGRMNTEAFF	TGTGCCAGCAGTTTCGTCCCCGGCCGGATGAACACTGAAGCTTTCTTT
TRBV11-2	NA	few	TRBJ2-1	CASSLDLYEQFF	TGTGCCAGCAGCTTAGATCTCTATGAGCAGTTCTTC
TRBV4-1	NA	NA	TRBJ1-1	CASSQVSANTEAFF	TGCGCCAGCAGCCAAGTTTCGGCGAACACTGAAGCTTTCTTT
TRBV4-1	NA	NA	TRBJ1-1	CASSQEEGRNTEAFF	TGCGCCAGCAGCCAAGAGGAGGGGAGGAACACTGAAGCTTTCTTT
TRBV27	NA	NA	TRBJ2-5	CASSSTGILETQYF	TGTGCCAGCAGTTCTACAGGGATCTTGGAGACCCAGTACTTC
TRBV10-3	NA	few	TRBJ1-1	CAISESNYGGTEAFF	TGTGCCATCAGTGAGTCGAATTACGGGGGGACTGAAGCTTTCTTT
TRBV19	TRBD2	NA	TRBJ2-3	CASSRTTGLATDTQYF	TGTGCCAGTAGTAGAACCACGGGACTAGCGACAGATACGCAGTATTTT
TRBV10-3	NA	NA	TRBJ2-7	CAISESGPGSYEQYF	TGTGCCATCAGTGAGTCCGGGCCAGGTTCCTACGAGCAGTACTTC
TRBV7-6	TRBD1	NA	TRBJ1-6	CASSPATGHNSPLHF	TGTGCTAGCAGCCCAGCGACAGGGCACAATTCACCCCTCCACTTT
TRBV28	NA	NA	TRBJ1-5	CASKDGDYSNQPQHF	TGTGCCAGCAAGGACGGGGATTATAGCAATCAGCCCCAGCATTTT
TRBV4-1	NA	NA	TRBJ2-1	CASSQGQSSYNEQFF	TGCGCCAGCAGCCAAGGACAGTCCTCCTACAATGAGCAGTTCTTC
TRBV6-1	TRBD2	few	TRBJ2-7	CASRTSGISYEQYF	TGTGCCAGCAGGACTAGCGGGATCTCCTACGAGCAGTACTTC
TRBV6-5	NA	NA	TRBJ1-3	CASSPLLVGNTIYF	TGTGCCAGCAGTCCCCTCTTAGTGGGTAACACCATATATTTT
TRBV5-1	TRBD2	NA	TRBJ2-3	CASAAGGGAIDTQYF	TGCGCCAGCGCCGCCGGCGGGGGGGCTATAGATACGCAGTATTTT
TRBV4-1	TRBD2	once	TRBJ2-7	CASSHLAGVNYEQYF	TGCGCCAGCAGCCACCTTGCGGGAGTGAACTACGAGCAGTACTTC
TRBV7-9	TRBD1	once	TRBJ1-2	CASSLDRGGHGYTF	TGTGCCAGCAGCCTAGACAGGGGTGGGCATGGCTACACCTTC
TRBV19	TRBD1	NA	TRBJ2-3	CASSPQGEDTQYF	TGTGCCAGTAGTCCCCAGGGGGAAGATACGCAGTATTTT
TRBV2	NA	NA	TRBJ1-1	CASRVGGARDPTEAFF	TGTGCCAGCAGGGTCGGGGGGGCTCGGGACCCCACTGAAGCTTTCTTT
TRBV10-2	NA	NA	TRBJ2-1	CASTQGGEQFF	TGCGCCAGCACCCAGGGGGGTGAGCAGTTCTTC
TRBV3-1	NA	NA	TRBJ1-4	CASSRPTTNEKLFF	TGTGCCAGCAGCCGACCTACTACTAATGAAAAACTGTTTTTT
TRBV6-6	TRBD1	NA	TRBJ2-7	CASLGQSSYEQYF	TGTGCCAGCTTGGGACAGAGCTCCTACGAGCAGTACTTC
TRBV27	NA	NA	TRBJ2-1	CASSFTVSGAEQFF	TGTGCCAGCAGTTTCACAGTATCAGGTGCTGAGCAGTTCTTC
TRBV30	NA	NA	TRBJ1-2	CAWSPRWELNYGYTF	TGTGCCTGGAGTCCCCGTTGGGAGTTGAACTATGGCTACACCTTC
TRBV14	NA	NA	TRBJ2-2	CASSQRPSAGELFF	TGTGCCAGCAGCCAAAGACCGTCCGCCGGGGAGCTGTTTTTT
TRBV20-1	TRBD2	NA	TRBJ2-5	CSARDRETSVYQETQYF	TGCAGTGCTAGAGATCGGGAAACTAGCGTGTACCAAGAGACCCAGTACTTC
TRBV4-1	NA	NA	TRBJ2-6	CASSRQATISGANVLTF	TGCGCCAGCAGCCGACAGGCAACCATCTCTGGGGCCAACGTCCTGACTTTC
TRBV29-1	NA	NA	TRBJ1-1	CSDTEAFF	TGCAGCGACACTGAAGCTTTCTTT
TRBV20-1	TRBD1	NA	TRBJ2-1	CSVAGGATYNEQFF	TGCAGTGTTGCAGGGGGCGCGACCTACAATGAGCAGTTCTTC
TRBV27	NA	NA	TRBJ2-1	CASSWGSSYNEQFF	TGTGCCAGCAGTTGGGGGAGCTCCTACAATGAGCAGTTCTTC
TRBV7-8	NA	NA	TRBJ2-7	CASSFLGSFYEQYF	TGTGCCAGCAGCTTTTTGGGGTCTTTCTACGAGCAGTACTTC
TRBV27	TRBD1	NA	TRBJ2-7	CASSPRTGGSYEQYF	TGTGCCAGCAGTCCAAGAACAGGGGGATCCTACGAGCAGTACTTC
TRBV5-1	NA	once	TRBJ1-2	CASSTDGSLYGYTF	TGCGCCAGCAGCACCGACGGCTCTTTATATGGCTACACCTTC
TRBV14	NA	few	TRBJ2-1	CASSQSQGYEQFF	TGTGCCAGCAGCCAATCGCAGGGGTATGAGCAGTTCTTC
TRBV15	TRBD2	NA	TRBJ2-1	CATSRDVGLVQNEQFF	TGTGCCACCAGCAGAGATGTGGGACTAGTTCAAAATGAGCAGTTCTTC
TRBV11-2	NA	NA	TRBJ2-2	CASSPGASGTGQAGELFF	TGTGCCAGCAGCCCCGGAGCTAGCGGGACGGGACAGGCCGGGGAGCTGTTTTTT
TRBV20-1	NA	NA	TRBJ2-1	CSARDRPGSSYNEQFF	TGCAGTGCTAGAGATCGGCCGGGAAGCTCCTACAATGAGCAGTTCTTC
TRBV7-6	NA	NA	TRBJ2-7	CASSLGVWGLDRTYEQYF	TGTGCCAGCAGCTTAGGGGTGTGGGGGCTGGACCGAACGTACGAGCAGTACTTC
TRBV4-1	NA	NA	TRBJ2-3	CASSVPGTDTQYF	TGCGCCAGCAGCGTCCCGGGCACAGATACGCAGTATTTT
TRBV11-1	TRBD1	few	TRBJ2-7	CASSPTTGAFGDRGTYEQYF	TGTGCCAGCAGCCCGACTACGGGAGCCTTTGGAGACAGGGGTACCTACGAGCAGTACTTC
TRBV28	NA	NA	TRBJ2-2	CASRPAPGTGELFF	TGTGCCAGCCGTCCCGCTCCGGGCACCGGGGAGCTGTTTTTT
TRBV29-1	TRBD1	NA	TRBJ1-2	CSVGTGGLPGHTF	TGCAGCGTTGGGACAGGGGGCCTTCCCGGCCACACCTTC
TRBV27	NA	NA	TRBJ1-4	CASSLAGWDEKLFF	TGTGCCAGCAGTCTGGCAGGGTGGGACGAAAAACTGTTTTTT
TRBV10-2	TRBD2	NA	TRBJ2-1	CATRGGVHEQFF	TGCGCCACGCGGGGGGGGGTCCATGAGCAGTTCTTC
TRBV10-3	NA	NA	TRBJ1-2	CAISADQGLSGYTF	TGTGCCATCAGTGCAGACCAGGGTTTGTCTGGCTACACCTTC
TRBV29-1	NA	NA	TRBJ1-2	CSVEGARDHGYTF	TGCAGCGTTGAAGGAGCCAGGGATCATGGCTACACCTTC
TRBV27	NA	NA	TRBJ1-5	CASSPGTLSNSNQPQHF	TGTGCCAGCAGCCCCGGGACCTTATCAAATAGCAATCAGCCCCAGCATTTT
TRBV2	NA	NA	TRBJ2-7	CASILPWSGYEQYF	TGTGCCAGCATCCTCCCTTGGTCGGGCTACGAGCAGTACTTC
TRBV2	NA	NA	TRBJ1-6	CASLEGTLHF	TGTGCCAGCCTTGAAGGGACCCTCCACTTT
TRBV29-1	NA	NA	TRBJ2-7	CSVEAEAYEQYF	TGCAGCGTTGAGGCGGAGGCCTACGAGCAGTACTTC
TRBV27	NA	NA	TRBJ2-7	CASSLSSRLGEQYF	TGTGCCAGCAGTTTATCGTCCAGGCTGGGGGAGCAGTACTTC
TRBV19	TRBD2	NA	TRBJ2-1	CASSIASGRLRAYNEQFF	TGTGCCAGTAGTATAGCTAGCGGGAGATTGCGCGCCTACAATGAGCAGTTCTTC
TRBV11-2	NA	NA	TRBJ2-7	CASSFSHLTLDSEQYF	TGTGCCAGCAGCTTCAGTCACCTGACGCTAGATAGCGAGCAGTACTTC